Listed below are T cell receptor beta chains from one sample, sequenced in a study of shared clonotypes between healthy human individuals. Only in-frame clones appear in the TCRdb table, and some are missing; sequencing was by immunoSEQ multiplex PCR. Among about 230,000 clones listed, 50% to 75% were seen once. The sequencing sample was made of memory CD4+ T cells sorted from blood. The receptors here all came from a man aged 30 to 39 in good health. CDR3s include the opening cysteine and the closing phenylalanine or tryptophan. Each record gives: clone size, D gene, V gene, J gene, CDR3 DNA, CDR3 protein. A D gene is named only where the DNA matches it firmly. Size is omitted from some rows. Given values are once, few, many or a class for expanded clones.

abundance: -; d_gene: -; v_gene: TRBV11-3; j_gene: TRBJ2-1; CDR3nt: TGTGCCAGCAGCTTAGAGGACAATGAGCAGTTCTTC; CDR3aa: CASSLEDNEQFF
abundance: -; d_gene: -; v_gene: TRBV2; j_gene: TRBJ2-5; CDR3nt: TGTGCCAGCAGTGGGATTGAAAGGGGCGACCAAGAGACCCAGTACTTC; CDR3aa: CASSGIERGDQETQYF
abundance: few; d_gene: -; v_gene: TRBV30; j_gene: TRBJ2-3; CDR3nt: TGTGCCTGGAACTTCAGGGGTGGGACAGATACGCAGTATTTT; CDR3aa: CAWNFRGGTDTQYF
abundance: -; d_gene: TRBD2; v_gene: TRBV15; j_gene: TRBJ2-1; CDR3nt: TGTGCCACCTCAACTAGCGGGAGGCTGAACAATGAGCAGTTCTTC; CDR3aa: CATSTSGRLNNEQFF
abundance: many; d_gene: TRBD2; v_gene: TRBV5-1; j_gene: TRBJ2-3; CDR3nt: TGCGCCAGCAGCTTGACTAGCGGGGACCACAGGACGCAGTATTTT; CDR3aa: CASSLTSGDHRTQYF
abundance: many; d_gene: -; v_gene: TRBV5-4; j_gene: TRBJ1-1; CDR3nt: TGTGCCAGCAGCGGGCGGGGCACTGAAGCTTTCTTT; CDR3aa: CASSGRGTEAFF
abundance: few; d_gene: -; v_gene: TRBV5-5; j_gene: TRBJ1-4; CDR3nt: TGTGCCAGCAGCTTGTTTGGTACCAGTGAAAAACTGTTTTTT; CDR3aa: CASSLFGTSEKLFF
abundance: -; d_gene: TRBD1; v_gene: TRBV9; j_gene: TRBJ2-3; CDR3nt: TGTGCCAGCAGCGTAGTGGGCAGGGGGAGCACAGATACGCAGTATTTT; CDR3aa: CASSVVGRGSTDTQYF
abundance: -; d_gene: -; v_gene: TRBV5-1; j_gene: TRBJ2-1; CDR3nt: TGCGCCAGCAGCTTGGGGGCGGGCTCCTACAATGAGCAGTTCTTC; CDR3aa: CASSLGAGSYNEQFF
abundance: -; d_gene: -; v_gene: TRBV11-2; j_gene: TRBJ2-7; CDR3nt: TGTGCCAGCAGCTCCAGACGGGGGTCACTATCCTACGAGCAGTACTTC; CDR3aa: CASSSRRGSLSYEQYF
abundance: few; d_gene: -; v_gene: TRBV18; j_gene: TRBJ2-2; CDR3nt: TGTGCCAGCTCACAACCTTCTCGGGACTCAGGGAAGAACACCGGGGAGCTGTTTTTT; CDR3aa: CASSQPSRDSGKNTGELFF
abundance: -; d_gene: TRBD1; v_gene: TRBV19; j_gene: TRBJ2-3; CDR3nt: TGTGCCAGTAGTATTATAGGGACAGGGGAAAGAACAGATACGCAGTATTTT; CDR3aa: CASSIIGTGERTDTQYF
abundance: -; d_gene: -; v_gene: TRBV2; j_gene: TRBJ2-1; CDR3nt: TGTGCCAGCAGTTTGGAGGGGGCCCAATTGGAGCAGTTCTTC; CDR3aa: CASSLEGAQLEQFF
abundance: -; d_gene: -; v_gene: TRBV2; j_gene: TRBJ2-6; CDR3nt: TGTGCCAGCAGCGGGACCGGGACGGAGAGCTCTGGGGCCAACGTCCTGACTTTC; CDR3aa: CASSGTGTESSGANVLTF
abundance: -; d_gene: -; v_gene: TRBV27; j_gene: TRBJ2-1; CDR3nt: TGTGCCAGCAGTGTCTACAGAAACAATGAGCAGTTCTTC; CDR3aa: CASSVYRNNEQFF
abundance: -; d_gene: -; v_gene: TRBV2; j_gene: TRBJ2-1; CDR3nt: TGTGCCAGCAGTCGTCTGGGGCTGACCTACAATGAGCAGTTCTTC; CDR3aa: CASSRLGLTYNEQFF
abundance: -; d_gene: -; v_gene: TRBV18; j_gene: TRBJ2-7; CDR3nt: TGTGCCAGCTCACGGACCGTTGGGTACGAGCAGTACTTC; CDR3aa: CASSRTVGYEQYF
abundance: few; d_gene: -; v_gene: TRBV11-3; j_gene: TRBJ2-5; CDR3nt: TGTGCCAGCAGCTCGAGGGGGCAAGAGACCCAGTACTTC; CDR3aa: CASSSRGQETQYF
abundance: -; d_gene: -; v_gene: TRBV2; j_gene: TRBJ1-1; CDR3nt: TGTGCCAGCAAGGGGGTCGCATGGAACACTGAAGCTTTCTTT; CDR3aa: CASKGVAWNTEAFF
abundance: few; d_gene: TRBD2; v_gene: TRBV7-3; j_gene: TRBJ2-3; CDR3nt: TGTGCCAGCAGTAGGGACTACAGCGATACGCAGTATTTT; CDR3aa: CASSRDYSDTQYF
abundance: -; d_gene: TRBD1; v_gene: TRBV11-2; j_gene: TRBJ1-2; CDR3nt: TGTGCCAGCAGCCCGAGAGGGGGCAGGTCATCGGAGGCTAACTATGGCTACACCTTC; CDR3aa: CASSPRGGRSSEANYGYTF
abundance: -; d_gene: -; v_gene: TRBV5-6; j_gene: TRBJ1-2; CDR3nt: TGTGCCAGCAGCTTGGCCGGGGTTACTAACTATGGCTACACCTTC; CDR3aa: CASSLAGVTNYGYTF
abundance: -; d_gene: -; v_gene: TRBV6-6; j_gene: TRBJ2-1; CDR3nt: TGTGCCAGCAGTTACACGGTCCCCACCCCAAATGAGCAGTTCTTC; CDR3aa: CASSYTVPTPNEQFF
abundance: -; d_gene: -; v_gene: TRBV2; j_gene: TRBJ2-3; CDR3nt: TGTGCCAGCTATCGGGGGCGGGACTGGAGCACAGATACGCAGTATTTT; CDR3aa: CASYRGRDWSTDTQYF
abundance: -; d_gene: -; v_gene: TRBV15; j_gene: TRBJ2-5; CDR3nt: TGTGCCACCAGCCCACCGTTTGGCCACCAAGAGACCCAGTACTTC; CDR3aa: CATSPPFGHQETQYF
abundance: -; d_gene: -; v_gene: TRBV29-1; j_gene: TRBJ2-3; CDR3nt: TGCAGCGTTGGGATCACCACAGATACGCAGTATTTT; CDR3aa: CSVGITTDTQYF
abundance: -; d_gene: TRBD1; v_gene: TRBV7-8; j_gene: TRBJ2-7; CDR3nt: TGTGCCAGCAGCTTCATAGGACAGGTGGAAGAGCAGTACTTC; CDR3aa: CASSFIGQVEEQYF
abundance: -; d_gene: TRBD1; v_gene: TRBV16; j_gene: TRBJ2-7; CDR3nt: TGTGCCAGCAGCCAACAAAACAGGGGAATCTACGAGCAGTACTTC; CDR3aa: CASSQQNRGIYEQYF
abundance: -; d_gene: -; v_gene: TRBV5-1; j_gene: TRBJ2-7; CDR3nt: TGCGCCAGCAGCTTGGCCTTCGCTAGCGCCTTCTCCTACGAGCAGTACTTC; CDR3aa: CASSLAFASAFSYEQYF
abundance: -; d_gene: TRBD1; v_gene: TRBV5-1; j_gene: TRBJ1-4; CDR3nt: TGCGCCAGCAGCTTGTTCGGGACAGGGGATAATGAAAAACTGTTTTTT; CDR3aa: CASSLFGTGDNEKLFF
abundance: few; d_gene: TRBD2; v_gene: TRBV27; j_gene: TRBJ2-3; CDR3nt: TGTGCCAGCGGCCACAGTTTAGGTACTAGCGGGATCACGCAGTATTTT; CDR3aa: CASGHSLGTSGITQYF
abundance: -; d_gene: -; v_gene: TRBV6-5; j_gene: TRBJ1-2; CDR3nt: TGTGCCAGCAAAAGCGGTAACTATGGCTACACCTTC; CDR3aa: CASKSGNYGYTF
abundance: -; d_gene: TRBD1; v_gene: TRBV28; j_gene: TRBJ2-7; CDR3nt: TGTGCCAGCAGTAAGTACGGACAGGCGTTCTCCTACGAGCAGTACTTC; CDR3aa: CASSKYGQAFSYEQYF
abundance: once; d_gene: -; v_gene: TRBV10-1; j_gene: TRBJ2-5; CDR3nt: TGCGCCAGCAGTGAAGCGGCTGGGGGTGGGCAAGAGACCCAGTACTTC; CDR3aa: CASSEAAGGGQETQYF
abundance: -; d_gene: TRBD1; v_gene: TRBV10-3; j_gene: TRBJ2-2; CDR3nt: TGTGCCATCAGCCGACAGGGGGCGCCCACCGGGGAGCTGTTTTTT; CDR3aa: CAISRQGAPTGELFF
abundance: -; d_gene: -; v_gene: TRBV13; j_gene: TRBJ1-2; CDR3nt: TGTGCCAGCAGCATCCGATACACGACAGATCCCTCTAACTATGGCTACACCTTC; CDR3aa: CASSIRYTTDPSNYGYTF
abundance: -; d_gene: -; v_gene: TRBV5-6; j_gene: TRBJ2-7; CDR3nt: TGTGCCAGCAGCTTGGGCATATCCTCCTACGAGCAGTACTTC; CDR3aa: CASSLGISSYEQYF
abundance: -; d_gene: -; v_gene: TRBV5-1; j_gene: TRBJ2-5; CDR3nt: TGCGCCAGTTCCAGTGACATGGAGACCCAGTACTTC; CDR3aa: CASSSDMETQYF
abundance: -; d_gene: -; v_gene: TRBV13; j_gene: TRBJ1-1; CDR3nt: TGTGCCAGCAGCCTAGGGTGGGAGGGCGAACCTGAAGCTTTCTTT; CDR3aa: CASSLGWEGEPEAFF
abundance: -; d_gene: -; v_gene: TRBV19; j_gene: TRBJ1-2; CDR3nt: TGTGCCAGTAGTATAGGGGGCCAATTCCGCTATGGCTACACCTTC; CDR3aa: CASSIGGQFRYGYTF
abundance: -; d_gene: TRBD1; v_gene: TRBV2; j_gene: TRBJ2-4; CDR3nt: TGTGCCACCCGTGTTAGCCCGATGGGACAGGGGGTCCTTTACTTC; CDR3aa: CATRVSPMGQGVLYF
abundance: few; d_gene: -; v_gene: TRBV5-8; j_gene: TRBJ2-5; CDR3nt: TGTGCCAGCAGCTTGAGACTACGGGGGACCCAGTACTTC; CDR3aa: CASSLRLRGTQYF
abundance: -; d_gene: -; v_gene: TRBV15; j_gene: TRBJ1-1; CDR3nt: TGTGCCACCAGCAGAGCGCAGGGCGCTGAAGCTTTCTTT; CDR3aa: CATSRAQGAEAFF
abundance: -; d_gene: TRBD1; v_gene: TRBV10-3; j_gene: TRBJ2-7; CDR3nt: TGTGCCATCAGCAGTAATCTGGGACAGAGCTCCTACGAGCAGTACTTC; CDR3aa: CAISSNLGQSSYEQYF
abundance: -; d_gene: -; v_gene: TRBV11-3; j_gene: TRBJ2-1; CDR3nt: TGTGCCAGCAGCACGCAGGGTTCCTACAATGAGCAGTTCTTC; CDR3aa: CASSTQGSYNEQFF
abundance: -; d_gene: TRBD1; v_gene: TRBV19; j_gene: TRBJ1-4; CDR3nt: TGTGCCAGTAAGCCGGGACAGCGAGAAAAACTGTTTTTT; CDR3aa: CASKPGQREKLFF
abundance: -; d_gene: -; v_gene: TRBV12-2; j_gene: TRBJ2-7; CDR3nt: TGTGCAAGTCGCCGCCCGGACCCATCAGGCTACGAGCAGTACTTC; CDR3aa: CASRRPDPSGYEQYF
abundance: few; d_gene: TRBD1; v_gene: TRBV19; j_gene: TRBJ2-5; CDR3nt: TGTGCCAGTAAGCACAGGGGGCTCGGCCAAGAGACCCAGTACTTC; CDR3aa: CASKHRGLGQETQYF
abundance: -; d_gene: TRBD2; v_gene: TRBV18; j_gene: TRBJ2-3; CDR3nt: TGTGCCAGCTCACCCCGTTACGCGGGAGGGGCAGATACGCAGTATTTT; CDR3aa: CASSPRYAGGADTQYF
abundance: -; d_gene: TRBD1; v_gene: TRBV30; j_gene: TRBJ1-1; CDR3nt: TGTGCCGGATCCCGGGACAGGGGATTAGCTTTCTTT; CDR3aa: CAGSRDRGLAFF
abundance: -; d_gene: -; v_gene: TRBV11-2; j_gene: TRBJ2-7; CDR3nt: TGTGCCAGCAGCTCGAGCGGGCCATTTGGCGAGCAGTACTTC; CDR3aa: CASSSSGPFGEQYF
abundance: -; d_gene: -; v_gene: TRBV6-1; j_gene: TRBJ2-6; CDR3nt: TGTGCCAGCAGTGAAAAGTTCCGAAAGGGGATCTCTGGGGCCAACGTCCTGACTTTC; CDR3aa: CASSEKFRKGISGANVLTF
abundance: once; d_gene: TRBD1; v_gene: TRBV5-4; j_gene: TRBJ2-2; CDR3nt: TGTGCCAGCAGCTCCGGGACAGGCAACACCGGGGAGCTGTTTTTT; CDR3aa: CASSSGTGNTGELFF
abundance: few; d_gene: -; v_gene: TRBV9; j_gene: TRBJ2-5; CDR3nt: TGTGCCAGCAGCCCTACCTTCGTTGGGGAGACCCAGTACTTC; CDR3aa: CASSPTFVGETQYF